Listed here are 25 T cell receptor beta chains from one sample, sequenced in a study of T cells in Graves' hyperthyroidism and ophthalmopathy. TCR beta CDR3 region amplification was performed from RNA transcripts. HTBI primers were used for first-round RT-PCR of the TCR CDR3. TCRdb re-derived calls from the multiplex PCR reads in MiXCR, one entry per CDR3 protein. The table records approximately 600,000 distinct CDR3 sequences, 15% to 20% of them present only once. What was sequenced was blood. The receptors come from a woman aged 25 to 39 with Graves' hyperthyroidism.

Many counts were recorded for this clonotype. The chain is built from TRBV7-2 and TRBJ2-3; 10 nucleotides line up with TRBD2. Germline loops: CDR1 SGHTA, CDR2 FQGNSA. Germline trimming cut 4 bases from V and 2 bases from J; bases unmatched to any gene: 15. The length of the CDR3 is 19 residues. The CDR3 DNA reads as TGTGCCAGCAGCTACCCAACTAGCGGGGACGTAAGCACCACAGATACGCAGTATTTT. This encodes CASSYPTSGDVSTTDTQYF.

This clonotype appeared many times. This chain connects TRBV6-1 to TRBJ2-7, with TRBD2 as a possible D gene (7 bases). The germline gives CDR1 MNHNS, CDR2 SASEGT. The V end lost 7 bases, the J end lost 5 bases, and 21 bases lay between the germline ends. This CDR3 is 15 amino acids long. CDR3 DNA: TGTGCCAGCACTCACCGAGGGGGGGCCCATAACGAGCAGTACTTC. It is translated as CASTHRGGAHNEQYF.

J is TRBJ2-7 and V is TRBV20-1; 9 nucleotides match TRBD1. Germline trimming cut 1 base from V and 6 bases from J; bases unmatched to any gene: 7. This CDR3 is 14 amino acids long. Germline lookup yields CDR1 DFQATT and CDR2 SNEGSKA (reference sequence). Here the CDR3 DNA reads TGCAGTGCTAGAGTTGAGACAGGGGGTTTCGAGCAGTACTTC. Encoded protein: CSARVETGGFEQYF.

This clonotype was picked up many times. The rearrangement links TRBV11-1 to TRBJ2-1; D is undetermined. V lost 3 bases and J lost 8, with 11 bases in between. From germline, CDR1 is SGHAT and CDR2 FQDESV (reference sequence). This CDR3 comprises 13 residues. The DNA for the CDR3 is TGTGCCAGCAGCTTTTCCCTCGTTGATGAGCAGTTCTTC. Translated: CASSFSLVDEQFF.

As regards this clonotype: Given a much more abundant clone one base away, this may be a read error. The chain employs TRBV18 and TRBJ1-2; 7 nucleotides line up with TRBD1. Looked up from germline, CDR1 is KGHSH and CDR2 is LQKENI. The CDR3 runs 14 residues. V lost 2 bases, J lost 10 bases, and 10 bases stayed unmatched. As DNA, the CDR3 is TGTGCCAGCTCACCATCCGGGACAGCTTCGCTCTACACCTTC. Protein product: CASSPSGTASLYTF. Supplemented by reference TRBV18 and TRBJ1-2, the full variable domain reads NAGVMQNPRHLVRRRGQEARLRCSPMKGHSHVYWYRQLPEEGLKFMVYLQKENIIDESGMPKERFSAEFPKEGPSILRIQQVVRGDSAAYFCASSPSGTASLYTFGSGTRLTVV.

The chain is built from TRBV12-5 and TRBJ2-7, with a weak D call TRBD1 (6 bases). This CDR3 is built from 14 residues. Trimming cost V 5 bases and J 7 bases, with 18 bases left between them. Germline V gene lookup returns CDR1 LGHNT and CDR2 FRNRAP. CDR3 sequence reads: CASGPDSIVQEQYF. In DNA, the CDR3 is TGTGCTAGTGGTCCGGACAGCATCGTACAGGAGCAGTACTTC.

In its sample, this clonotype was seen many times. J is TRBJ2-7 and V is TRBV28; 8 positions agree with TRBD2. CDR3 length: 15 residues. With 2 bases clipped from V and 3 bases from J, the junction kept 6 bases outside the gene matches. Germline V CDR1 and CDR2: MDHEN, SYDVKM. CDR3 region: CASSLGLAGYYEQYF. CDR3 coding DNA: TGTGCCAGCAGTTTAGGATTAGCGGGGTACTACGAGCAGTACTTC. The variable domain in full, with the rest retrieved from reference TRBV28 and TRBJ2-7, is DVKVTQSSRYLVKRTGEKVFLECVQDMDHENMFWYRQDPGLGLRLIYFSYDVKMKEKGDIPEGYSVSREKKERFSLILESASTNQTSMYLCASSLGLAGYYEQYFGPGTRLTVT.

In its sample, this clonotype was seen a few times. In DNA form, the CDR3 reads TGCAGTGCTAGAGGACCGGGACAGGGTACCTACGAGCAGTACTTC. It yields the protein CSARGPGQGTYEQYF. The rearrangement uses TRBV20-1 and TRBJ2-7; TRBD1 aligns across 9 bases. The CDR3 is made up of 15 amino acids. The V gene end was trimmed by 1 base and the J gene end by 2 bases; junction bases not matched to a gene: 6. Germline V gene data show CDR1 as DFQATT and CDR2 as SNEGSKA (reference sequence).

The table lists this clonotype with a few counts. The chain combines TRBV6-1 with TRBJ2-3; tentatively, D is TRBD1 (7 bases). The germline V gene has CDR1 MNHNS and CDR2 SASEGT. V gave up 5 bases and J gave up 6 bases, with 12 bases separating them. CDR3 length: 13 amino acids. In nucleotides, the CDR3 is TGTGCCAGCAGTTTACAGGGGAGGGATACGCAGTATTTT. It yields the protein CASSLQGRDTQYF.

This clonotype has a count of ten or more. The chain couples TRBV12-5 to TRBJ2-1; TRBD1 matches 7 bases. Germline values: CDR1 LGHNT, CDR2 FRNRAP. The CDR3 is made up of 15 amino acids. The V segment lost 5 bases and the J segment 3 bases; nucleotides outside the gene matches: 7. CDR3 sequence: CASGIEGAFYNEQFF. The DNA for the CDR3 is TGTGCTAGTGGTATCGAGGGGGCTTTCTACAATGAGCAGTTCTTC.

At least ten counts were recorded for this clonotype. The chain couples TRBV27 to TRBJ1-2, with TRBD1 identical over 7 bases. The CDR3 runs 12 residues. Germline V gene data show CDR1 as MNHEY and CDR2 as SMNVEV (reference sequence). The V and J ends lost 4 bases and 10 bases, in that order; junction bases with no gene match: 6. CDR3 protein: CASSSTGADYTF. The CDR3 DNA reads as TGTGCCAGCAGTTCTACAGGGGCCGACTACACCTTC.

V usage is TRBV29-1 and J usage is TRBJ2-2; D remains unclear. Trimming removed 3 bases at V and 6 bases at J, with 5 bases between. The CDR3 loop spans 11 amino acids. Germline V gene lookup returns CDR1 SQVTM and CDR2 ANQGSEA. CDR3 in DNA: TGCAGCGTTGATATAGCCGGGGAGCTGTTTTTT. Translated: CSVDIAGELFF.

This clonotype was counted many times. This chain links TRBV7-2 with TRBJ2-1; D unresolved. The CDR3 contains 13 residues. Between the trimmed V and J ends, which lost 2 bases and 5 bases, there was a span of 7 bases. Germline CDR1 and CDR2: SGHTA and FQGNSA. The CDR3 is CASSLTTNNEQFF. The CDR3 coding sequence is TGTGCCAGCAGCTTAACTACCAACAATGAGCAGTTCTTC.

The table lists this clonotype with many counts. The chain recombines TRBV11-3 with TRBJ2-3; maybe TRBD2 (6 bases). Germline assignment: CDR1 SGHNT and CDR2 YENEEA. V dropped 4 bases and J dropped 0 bases, with 20 bases sitting between them. The CDR3 contains 18 residues. CDR3 bases: TGTGCCAGCAGCTCTAGTGGGAAGCGGGTGTATAGCACAGATACGCAGTATTTT. This gives the protein CASSSSGKRVYSTDTQYF.

This chain connects TRBV29-1 to TRBJ1-1, with D maybe TRBD1 (5 bases). CDR1 SQVTM and CDR2 ANQGSEA come from the germline V gene. This CDR3 contains 13 residues. The V and J ends lost 6 bases and 3 bases respectively, with 14 bases between them. The CDR3 protein is CSVGGGRDTEAFF. CDR3 nucleotide sequence: TGCAGCGTGGGGGGGGGTCGGGACACTGAAGCTTTCTTT.

This clonotype was seen a handful of times. This chain links TRBV12-3 or TRBV12-4 with TRBJ2-3; D is uncertain. This CDR3 is 12 amino acids long. V lost 6 bases to trimming and J lost 5 bases, with 9 bases between them. CDR3 region: CASRSMEDTQYF. CDR3 nucleotide sequence: TGTGCCAGCAGATCCATGGAAGATACGCAGTATTTT.

This clonotype has ten or more counts. J is TRBJ2-7 and V is TRBV5-1; 8 bases agree with TRBD1. The ends lost 4 bases at V and 7 bases at J; junction bases unmatched: 7. CDR3 length: 13 amino acids. The V gene's germline CDR1 is SGHRS and CDR2 YFSETQ. CDR3 in amino acids: CASSLTGGGEQYF. The CDR3 DNA follows: TGCGCCAGCAGCCTTACAGGGGGTGGGGAGCAGTACTTC.

There are many counts of this clonotype. The genes are TRBV2 and TRBJ2-5, with no clear D. The germline V gene encodes CDR1 SNHLY and CDR2 FYNNEI. The V gene lost 6 bases and the J gene lost 0 bases, with 8 bases spanning the gap. The CDR3 has 13 residues. In nucleotides, the CDR3 is TGTGCCAGCAGCACCACGGACCAAGAGACCCAGTACTTC. It codes for CASSTTDQETQYF. The variable domain in full, with the rest retrieved from reference TRBV2 and TRBJ2-5, is EPEVTQTPSHQVTQMGQEVILRCVPISNHLYFYWYRQILGQKVEFLVSFYNNEISEKSEIFDDQFSVERPDGSNFTLKIRSTKLEDSAMYFCASSTTDQETQYFGPGTRLLVL.

This clonotype was detected a few times. The chain couples TRBV7-9 to TRBJ2-3; D remains ambiguous. Germline CDR1 SEHNR, CDR2 FQNEAQ (reference sequence). The CDR3 has 13 amino acids. Between the trimmed V and J ends, which lost 4 bases and 6 bases, there was a span of 11 bases. CDR3 DNA sequence: TGTGCCAGCAGCTCGCCGTGGCCGGATACGCAGTATTTT. Translating it yields CASSSPWPDTQYF. The full variable domain, with the rest looked up from reference TRBV7-9 and TRBJ2-3, is DTGVSQNPRHKITKRGQNVTFRCDPISEHNRLYWYRQTLGQGPEFLTYFQNEAQLEKSRLLSDRFSAERPKGSFSTLEIQRTEQGDSAMYLCASSSPWPDTQYFGPGTRLTVL.

This clonotype has at least ten counts. In DNA form, the CDR3 reads TGTGCCTGGAGGACTAGGAACACTGAAGCTTTCTTT. This gives the protein CAWRTRNTEAFF. This chain connects TRBV30 to TRBJ1-1; D is unclear. Trimming removed 3 bases from V and 1 base from J, with 6 bases in between. Germline V gene sequence: CDR1 GTSNPN, CDR2 SVGIG (reference sequence). The CDR3 has 12 amino acids.

This clonotype has only one observation. A much bigger clone sits one base away, suggesting this may be a read error. The genes are TRBV10-3 and TRBJ2-5; 9 positions match TRBD2. This CDR3 has 16 residues. J gave up 2 bases and V 6 bases, and 10 bases lay outside the gene matches. Germline CDR1 is ENHRY and CDR2 is SYGVKD. CDR3 sequence: CAIRGTSRKSQETQYF. CDR3 bases: TGTGCCATCAGGGGGACTAGCAGGAAAAGTCAAGAGACCCAGTACTTC.

A few counts support this clonotype. The V and J genes are TRBV25-1 and TRBJ2-4, with D tentatively TRBD2 (5 bases). The CDR3 totals 16 residues. V gave up 1 base and J gave up 1 base, with 11 bases separating them. The germline V gene encodes CDR1 MGHDK and CDR2 SYGVNS. CDR3 sequence reads: CASSESGSGAKNIQYF. CDR3 sequence (DNA): TGTGCCAGCAGTGAATCGGGATCTGGGGCCAAAAACATTCAGTACTTC.

This clonotype has a handful of counts. V and J are TRBV5-1 and TRBJ2-1; D may be TRBD2 (5 bases). The CDR3 loop spans 15 amino acids. CDR1 SGHRS and CDR2 YFSETQ come from the germline V gene. The ends were cut back, 1 base at V and 8 bases at J, with 16 bases in the middle. CDR3 in DNA: TGCGCCAGCAGCTTGATGGACTCCCACCGCGATGAGCAGTTCTTC. As protein: CASSLMDSHRDEQFF.

This CDR3 reads CASSRQLLNTGELFF. The CDR3, as DNA: TGTGCCAGCAGTAGACAGCTTTTGAACACCGGGGAGCTGTTTTTT. The chain carries TRBV6-1 and TRBJ2-2, with D perhaps TRBD1 (5 bases). The CDR3 runs to 15 residues. Per the germline V gene, CDR1 is MNHNS and CDR2 is SASEGT. Deletions cut 5 bases from V and 1 base from J, with 11 bases between.

The chain combines TRBV5-1 with TRBJ1-3, with 7 nucleotides matching TRBD1. CDR3 length: 14 amino acids. Per the germline V gene, CDR1 is SGHRS and CDR2 is YFSETQ. Trimming took 3 bases from V and 8 from J; bases not matched to a gene: 8. The CDR3 coding sequence is TGCGCCAGCAGCTCGACAGGGACGGGAGACACCATATATTTT. Amino acid sequence: CASSSTGTGDTIYF.